These 16 T cell receptor beta chains originate from one sample sequenced in a study of blood T cell repertoires in COVID-19. Libraries were prepared by immunoSEQ multiplex PCR; TCRdb keeps only in-frame clonotypes and omits some of them. Here the sample spans some 200,000 clones, 75% to 90% being singletons. Material for sequencing was peripheral blood. These receptors were taken from an older woman with acute or convalescent COVID-19.

The chain recombines TRBV5-1 with TRBJ2-2; tentative D call: TRBD1 (5 bases). Trimming stripped 3 bases from V and 1 base from J, with 7 bases between. The CDR3 has 14 residues. Per germline, CDR1 SGHRS and CDR2 YFSETQ. The CDR3 loop reads CASSSGQNTGELFF. DNA of the CDR3: TGCGCCAGCAGCTCCGGACAGAACACCGGGGAGCTGTTTTTT.

The rearrangement links TRBV5-5 to TRBJ1-4; D gene ambiguous. The germline CDR1 and CDR2 sequences are SGHKS and YYEKEE (reference sequence). This CDR3 comprises 16 residues. Deletions cut 0 bases from V and 8 bases from J, with 17 bases between. Here the CDR3 reads CASSLAPAGRGEKLFF. In nucleotides, the CDR3 is TGTGCCAGCAGCTTGGCTCCGGCCGGGAGAGGAGAAAAACTGTTTTTT.

V usage is TRBV19 and J usage is TRBJ1-5; 7 bases are a match to TRBD1. The CDR3 is made up of 15 amino acids. Per the germline V gene, CDR1 is LNHDA and CDR2 is SQIVND (reference sequence). The ends lost 5 bases at V and 6 bases at J; junction bases unmatched: 10. DNA for the CDR3: TGTGCCAGTAGTTTATACAGGGGAGAAGGTCAGCCCCAGCATTTT. Protein product: CASSLYRGEGQPQHF.

For this clone: The same CDR3 arises from other DNA sequences in this sample as well. The V call is TRBV2, the J call TRBJ1-2; D is uncertain. V gave up 6 bases and J gave up 4 bases, with 12 bases separating them. Germline loops: CDR1 SNHLY, CDR2 FYNNEI. This CDR3 comprises 13 residues. The CDR3: CASSAGEGYGYTF. DNA for the CDR3: TGTGCCAGCAGCGCCGGGGAGGGCTATGGCTACACCTTC.

This clone was recorded once. This chain uses TRBV5-1 with TRBJ2-5; 8 nucleotides align to TRBD2. Germline V gene sequence: CDR1 SGHRS, CDR2 YFSETQ. CDR3 length equals 14 residues. J lost 5 bases, V lost 7 bases, and 10 bases had no gene match. The CDR3 nucleotides read TGCGCCAGCGGCCCCAGCGGGAGAGGGGAGACCCAGTACTTC. Protein sequence: CASGPSGRGETQYF.

The V gene is TRBV5-1, the J gene TRBJ1-2, with D perhaps matching TRBD1 (5 bases). Trimming took 0 bases from V and 5 from J, leaving 8 bases between them. This CDR3 contains 13 residues. Germline V gene lookup returns CDR1 SGHRS and CDR2 YFSETQ. DNA of the CDR3: TGCGCCAGCAGCTTGGGACAGTCTTATGGCTACACCTTC. Its protein product is CASSLGQSYGYTF.

The chain combines TRBV5-8 with TRBJ1-1; TRBD1 matches 10 bases. Germline loops: CDR1 SGHTS, CDR2 YDEGEE. After removal of 4 bases from V and 0 bases from J, the junction contained 6 bases not matched to a gene. This CDR3 spans 16 amino acids. CDR3 DNA sequence: TGTGCCAGCAGCCGGGACAGGGGCGTTATGAACACTGAAGCTTTCTTT. Translation gives CASSRDRGVMNTEAFF.

The J gene is TRBJ2-1, the V gene TRBV15, with D possibly TRBD2 on 5 matching bases. V was pared by 0 bases and J by 8 bases, with 8 bases between. Germline assignment: CDR1 LNHNV and CDR2 YYDKDF (reference sequence). The CDR3 has 13 amino acids. As DNA, the CDR3 is TGTGCCACCAGCAGAGACTCGGGGTATGAGCAGTTCTTC. This sequence encodes CATSRDSGYEQFF. Drawing the rest from reference TRBV15 and TRBJ2-1, the complete variable domain is DAMVIQNPRYQVTQFGKPVTLSCSQTLNHNVMYWYQQKSSQAPKLLFHYYDKDFNNEADTPDNFQSRRPNTSFCFLDIRSPGLGDTAMYLCATSRDSGYEQFFGPGTRLTVL.

The chain is built from TRBV3-1 (or the pseudogene TRBV3-2) and TRBJ2-3; no firm D call. Trimming took 1 base from V and 1 from J, leaving 9 bases between them. The CDR3 runs to 15 residues. Germline V CDR1 and CDR2: LGHDT, YNNKEL (reference sequence). Here the CDR3 reads CASSQVAEGTDTQYF. As DNA, the CDR3 is TGTGCCAGCAGCCAAGTCGCCGAGGGCACAGATACGCAGTATTTT.

The chain joins TRBV19 to TRBJ2-3; 7 positions agree with TRBD2. Germline V CDR1 and CDR2: LNHDA, SQIVND (reference sequence). Trimming removed 5 bases from V and 3 bases from J; junction bases left unmatched: 8. This CDR3 comprises 15 residues. The CDR3 sequence: CASSPYKLATDTQYF. CDR3 coding DNA: TGTGCCAGTAGTCCTTATAAACTAGCGACAGATACGCAGTATTTT. The full variable domain, rest sourced from reference TRBV19 and TRBJ2-3, is DGGITQSPKYLFRKEGQNVTLSCEQNLNHDAMYWYRQDPGQGLRLIYYSQIVNDFQKGDIAEGYSVSREKKESFPLTVTSAQKNPTAFYLCASSPYKLATDTQYFGPGTRLTVL.

This clone is a singleton in its sample. V gene TRBV7-9 combines with J gene TRBJ1-2, with D hard to call. V dropped 7 bases and J dropped 10 bases, with 19 bases sitting between them. Germline V gives CDR1 SEHNR, CDR2 FQNEAQ (reference sequence). The CDR3 has 13 amino acids. CDR3 bases: TGTGCCAGCACTCCCTTGGCGGCAAAGGTCTACACCTTC. It translates to CASTPLAAKVYTF.

The chain is built from TRBV15 and TRBJ1-1, with 11 bases aligning to TRBD1. The CDR3 is 17 amino acids. The germline gives CDR1 LNHNV, CDR2 YYDKDF (reference sequence). Trimming took 5 bases from V and 2 from J; bases not matched to a gene: 10. The CDR3 protein is CATSGRTGGVFNTEAFF. CDR3 nucleotide sequence: TGTGCCACCAGCGGACGGACAGGGGGCGTCTTTAACACTGAAGCTTTCTTT. Supplemented by reference TRBV15 and TRBJ1-1, the full variable domain reads DAMVIQNPRYQVTQFGKPVTLSCSQTLNHNVMYWYQQKSSQAPKLLFHYYDKDFNNEADTPDNFQSRRPNTSFCFLDIRSPGLGDTAMYLCATSGRTGGVFNTEAFFGQGTRLTVV.

The gene calls are TRBV11-3 and TRBJ2-7; TRBD2 aligns across 10 bases. This CDR3 comprises 15 residues. The V segment lost 3 bases and the J segment 3 bases; nucleotides outside the gene matches: 5. Germline V CDR1 and CDR2: SGHNT, YENEEA. CDR3 DNA: TGTGCCAGCAGCTTGTCCGGGACTAGCGTCTACGAGCAGTACGTC. This codes for CASSLSGTSVYEQYV.

This chain links TRBV7-2 with TRBJ1-2, with TRBD1 identical over 9 bases. Per germline, CDR1 SGHTA and CDR2 FQGNSA. The CDR3 length is 13 residues. J gave up 8 bases and V 7 bases, and 8 bases lay outside the gene matches. DNA of the CDR3: TGTGCCAGCAACACACAGGGGGCGCGGGGCTACACCTTC. Protein product: CASNTQGARGYTF.

The CDR3, as DNA: TGTGCCAGCAACCAGGGGGCGGTTGGCTACACCTTC. This gives the protein CASNQGAVGYTF. This rearrangement joins TRBV28 to TRBJ1-2, with TRBD1 identical over 8 bases. This CDR3 comprises 12 residues. CDR1 and CDR2 (germline): MDHEN, SYDVKM. Trimming removed 7 bases from V and 7 bases from J; junction bases left unmatched: 5.

This clone has just a few counts. The chain employs TRBV27 and TRBJ2-1, with 8 bases matching TRBD2. Trimming cost V 2 bases and J 0 bases; bases outside gene matches: 6. The CDR3 contains 17 residues. The germline V gene encodes CDR1 MNHEY and CDR2 SMNVEV (reference sequence). In DNA, the CDR3 is TGTGCCAGCAGTTTAACAGGACTAGCCTACTCCTACAATGAGCAGTTCTTC. Amino acid sequence: CASSLTGLAYSYNEQFF.